Listed here are 8 T cell receptor beta chains from one sample, sequenced in a study of blood T cell repertoires in COVID-19. Clones were read by immunoSEQ multiplex PCR, and TCRdb kept only the in-frame ones, dropping some. The sample gives some 200,000 clones, roughly 80% of which show up once; over 9.5% is in the top ten. Input material: peripheral blood. Every receptor here comes from a woman of 80 years or more with COVID-19, enrolled during active disease.

The chain joins TRBV28 to TRBJ1-2, with D hard to call. V lost 10 bases to trimming and J lost 1 base, with 10 bases between them. Looked up from germline, CDR1 is MDHEN and CDR2 is SYDVKM. The CDR3 covers 12 residues. The CDR3 DNA reads as TGTGCCACTTCGGTTAATAACTATGGCTACACCTTC. Its translation: CATSVNNYGYTF.

The rearrangement joins TRBV7-9 to TRBJ1-1; 9 bases agree with TRBD1. This CDR3 contains 12 residues. V lost 1 base, J lost 11 bases, and 2 bases stayed unmatched. The V gene's germline CDR1 is SEHNR and CDR2 FQNEAQ (reference sequence). In nucleotides, the CDR3 is TGTGCCAGCAGCTTAGTAGGACAGGGGGCTTTCTTT. Translation: CASSLVGQGAFF.

In this sample, this clone turned up a few times. The V call is TRBV28, the J call TRBJ1-1; 9 positions agree with TRBD1. The CDR3 sequence is 16 residues long. Trimming took 6 bases from V and 6 from J; bases not matched to a gene: 14. The germline V gene has CDR1 MDHEN and CDR2 SYDVKM. CDR3 DNA: TGTGCCAGCAGCCGAAGACAGGGGGTTGTAGTCGCTGAAGCTTTCTTT. Translating it yields CASSRRQGVVVAEAFF.

V usage is TRBV18 and J usage is TRBJ1-3; D is possibly TRBD1 (5 bases). Germline loops: CDR1 KGHSH, CDR2 LQKENI. CDR3 length: 15 residues. Trimming removed 5 bases from V and 2 bases from J, with 13 bases in between. CDR3 nucleotide sequence: TGTGCCAGCTCAACAACAGGAGGGACTGGAAACACCATATATTTT. It yields the protein CASSTTGGTGNTIYF.

As concerns this clone: This CDR3 is also generated by other DNA sequences in the sample. The J gene is TRBJ2-3, the V gene TRBV3-1 (or the pseudogene TRBV3-2); TRBD2 agrees at 11 bases. CDR3 length: 19 amino acids. V trimming: 0 bases; J trimming: 2 bases; junction bases outside the gene matches: 10. Germline values: CDR1 LGHDT, CDR2 YNNKEL (reference sequence). The CDR3 loop is CASSQDSGGALRITDTQYF. In DNA, the CDR3 is TGTGCCAGCAGCCAAGATAGCGGGGGGGCCCTACGGATCACAGATACGCAGTATTTT.

The chain joins TRBV27 to TRBJ2-7; possibly TRBD1 for D (6 bases). CDR1 MNHEY and CDR2 SMNVEV come from the germline V gene (reference sequence). Trimming removed 4 bases from V and 3 bases from J, with 16 bases in between. This CDR3 is 15 amino acids long. The CDR3: CASSSLGHDFYEQYF. Here the CDR3 DNA reads TGTGCCAGCAGTTCCTTGGGACACGATTTCTACGAGCAGTACTTC.

V usage is TRBV10-3 and J usage is TRBJ1-5; a possible D gene is TRBD1 (5 bases). CDR3 length equals 13 residues. The germline gives CDR1 ENHRY, CDR2 SYGVKD. Trimming stripped 8 bases from V and 2 bases from J, with 10 bases between. The DNA of the CDR3 is TGTGCCATCGCTGACAGTGGCAATCAGCCCCAGCATTTT. This sequence encodes CAIADSGNQPQHF.

Points on this clone: The same CDR3 arises from other DNA sequences in this sample as well. The gene calls are TRBV7-2 and TRBJ2-5; 9 bases fit TRBD1. V lost 6 bases, J lost 5 bases, and 7 bases stayed unmatched. The CDR3 is 14 amino acids. Germline-derived CDR1 and CDR2 are SGHTA and FQGNSA. The CDR3 nucleotides are TGTGCCAGCAGTCCGACAGGGGGAGTGGAGACCCAGTACTTC. Translated: CASSPTGGVETQYF. Filled out from reference TRBV7-2 and TRBJ2-5, the complete variable domain reads GAGVSQSPSNKVTEKGKDVELRCDPISGHTALYWYRQSLGQGLEFLIYFQGNSAPDKSGLPSDRFSAERTGGSVSTLTIQRTQQEDSAVYLCASSPTGGVETQYFGPGTRLLVL.